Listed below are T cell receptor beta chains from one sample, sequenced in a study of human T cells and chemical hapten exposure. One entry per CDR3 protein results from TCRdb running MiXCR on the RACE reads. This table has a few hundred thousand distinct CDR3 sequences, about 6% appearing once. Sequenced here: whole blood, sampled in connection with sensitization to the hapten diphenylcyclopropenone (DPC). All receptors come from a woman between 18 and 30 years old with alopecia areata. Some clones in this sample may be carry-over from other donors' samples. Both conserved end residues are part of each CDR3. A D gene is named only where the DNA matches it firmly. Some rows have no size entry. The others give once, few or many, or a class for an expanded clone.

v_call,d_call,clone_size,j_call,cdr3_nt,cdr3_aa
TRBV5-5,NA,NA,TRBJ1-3,TGTGCCAGCAGCTTTACAGGGTCGCCCGGAAACACCATATATTTT,CASSFTGSPGNTIYF
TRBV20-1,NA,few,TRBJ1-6,TGCAGTGCTAGAGATTGGGATTCACCCCTCCACTTT,CSARDWDSPLHF
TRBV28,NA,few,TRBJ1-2,TGTGCCAGCAGTGAGACGTTAAGGAGCTACACCTTC,CASSETLRSYTF
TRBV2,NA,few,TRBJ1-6,TGTGCCAGCAAAAGGGAGCCACCCCTCCACTTT,CASKREPPLHF
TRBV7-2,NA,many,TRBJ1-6,TGTGCCAGCACCCCACTTACCTATAATTCACCCCTCCACTTT,CASTPLTYNSPLHF
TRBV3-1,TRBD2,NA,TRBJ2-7,TGTGCCAGCAGCCAAGGTTGGGCTAGCGGGGGCCCCTCTAGCTCCTACGAGCAGTACTTC,CASSQGWASGGPSSSYEQYF
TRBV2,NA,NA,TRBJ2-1,TGTGCCAGCCAGATAAGGGACCCTGGGCCCGACAATGAGCAGTTCTTC,CASQIRDPGPDNEQFF
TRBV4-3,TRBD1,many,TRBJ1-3,TGCGCCAGCAGCCAAAACAGGGGAAACTCTGGAAACACCATATATTTT,CASSQNRGNSGNTIYF
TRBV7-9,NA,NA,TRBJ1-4,TGTGCCAGCAGCTCTCAGGCATTGGACCCGACTAATGAAAAACTGTTTTTT,CASSSQALDPTNEKLFF
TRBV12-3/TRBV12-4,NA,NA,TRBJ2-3,TGTGCCAGCAGTTTTGGGTCCTTTATCACAGATACGCAGTATTTT,CASSFGSFITDTQYF
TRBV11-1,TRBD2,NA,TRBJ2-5,TGTGCCAGCAGCACAGGACTAGCACGAGAGACCCAGTACTTC,CASSTGLARETQYF
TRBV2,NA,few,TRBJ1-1,TGTGCCAGCATGGAGGGCTCGTCCACTGAAGCTTTCTTT,CASMEGSSTEAFF
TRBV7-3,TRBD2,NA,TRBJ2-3,TGTGCCAGCAGCTTATCTCGGGGGGTCGGCACAGATACGCAGTATTTT,CASSLSRGVGTDTQYF
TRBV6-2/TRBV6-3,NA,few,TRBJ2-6,TGTGCCAGCAGGGACCCTGGGGCCAACGTCCTGACTTTC,CASRDPGANVLTF
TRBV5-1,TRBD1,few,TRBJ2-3,TGCGCCAGCAGCTTGGTTTGGACAGGGGGCACAGATACGCAGTATTTT,CASSLVWTGGTDTQYF
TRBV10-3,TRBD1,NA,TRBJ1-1,TGTGCCATCACCGAGACAGGGTACACTGAAGCTTTCTTT,CAITETGYTEAFF
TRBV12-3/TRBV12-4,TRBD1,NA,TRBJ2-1,TGTGCCAGCAGCCCCGGGACAGGGGTACGCAATGAGCAGTTCTTC,CASSPGTGVRNEQFF
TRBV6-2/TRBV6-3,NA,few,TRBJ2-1,TGTGCCAGCAGACTATTGCCAGGGGAATTAAGGGACTACAATGAGCAGTTCTTC,CASRLLPGELRDYNEQFF
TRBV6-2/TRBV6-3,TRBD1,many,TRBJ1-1,TGTGCCAGCAGTGGAGGGACAGGGAGGTTGAACACTGAAGCTTTCTTT,CASSGGTGRLNTEAFF
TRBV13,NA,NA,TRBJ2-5,TGTGCCACAGCGTCGGGACAAGCACAAGAGACCCAGTACTTC,CATASGQAQETQYF
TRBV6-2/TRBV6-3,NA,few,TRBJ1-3,TGTGCCACCATCCGAAGCTCTGGAAACACCATATATTTT,CATIRSSGNTIYF
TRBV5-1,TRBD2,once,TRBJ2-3,TGCGCCAGCAGCCCCCTGACTAGCGGGGCTACAGATACGCAGTATTTT,CASSPLTSGATDTQYF
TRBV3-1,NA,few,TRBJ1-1,TGTGCCAGCAGAGAGGGACCCTTGAACACTGAAGCTTTCTTT,CASREGPLNTEAFF
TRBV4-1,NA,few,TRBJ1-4,TGCGCCAGCAGCCAATTTGGGACAACTAATGAAAAACTGTTTTTT,CASSQFGTTNEKLFF
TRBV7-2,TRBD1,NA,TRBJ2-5,TGTGCCAGCAGCCACGATCCCGGGACAGGAAGAGAGACCCAGTACTTC,CASSHDPGTGRETQYF
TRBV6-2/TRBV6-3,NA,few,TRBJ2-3,TGTGCCAGCAGATCGGGGAGTCCAGATACGCAGTATTTT,CASRSGSPDTQYF
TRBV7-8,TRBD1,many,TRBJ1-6,TGTGCCAGCAGCCCCGGGACAGGGTTGAGGAATTCACCCCTCCACTTT,CASSPGTGLRNSPLHF
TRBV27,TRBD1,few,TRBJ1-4,TGTGCCAGCAGTTCCCGGGACAGTAATGAAAAACTGTTTTTT,CASSSRDSNEKLFF
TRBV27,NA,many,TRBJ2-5,TGTGCCAGCAGTTTATCGGCCCAGGAGACCCAGTACTTC,CASSLSAQETQYF
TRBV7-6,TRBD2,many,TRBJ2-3,TGTGCCAGCAGCTTAGTTCTAGCGGGGGACCTATCTAGCACAGATACGCAGTATTTT,CASSLVLAGDLSSTDTQYF
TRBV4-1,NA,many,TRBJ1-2,TGCGCCAGCAGCCAATCTTATGACAGGACGGAGCGCGATGGCTACACCTTC,CASSQSYDRTERDGYTF
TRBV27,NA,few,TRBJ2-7,TGTGCCAGCAGGCCCAGCCTCTCCTACGAGCAGTACTTC,CASRPSLSYEQYF
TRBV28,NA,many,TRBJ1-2,TGTGCCAGCAGTTTTGCTCTCCGGAACTATGGCTACACCTTC,CASSFALRNYGYTF
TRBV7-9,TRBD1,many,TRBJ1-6,TGTGCCAGCAGCATCGGACAGGGTAAAGCTTCACCCCTCCACTTT,CASSIGQGKASPLHF
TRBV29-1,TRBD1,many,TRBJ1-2,TGCAGCGTTGAGGGAAGGGGGCGTGATGGCTACACCTTC,CSVEGRGRDGYTF
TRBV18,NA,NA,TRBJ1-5,TGTGCCAGCTCGGGCGAATCTAGGCCCCAGCATTTT,CASSGESRPQHF
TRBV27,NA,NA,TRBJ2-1,TGTGCCAGCAGTTTATCTTCTCCGGTCAATGAGCAGTTCTTC,CASSLSSPVNEQFF
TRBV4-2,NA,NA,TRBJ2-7,TGTGCCAGCAGCCAAGGACCACAGGCAGGGCGAGTCTACGAGCAGTACTTC,CASSQGPQAGRVYEQYF
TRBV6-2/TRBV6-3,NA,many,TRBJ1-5,TGTGCCAGCAGTTACTCGGGACATTCGTCTCCCCAGCCCCAGCATTTT,CASSYSGHSSPQPQHF
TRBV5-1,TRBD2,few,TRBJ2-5,TGCGCCAGCAGCTTGAACGCCGGGACTAGCGGGGCCGAAGAGACCCAGTACTTC,CASSLNAGTSGAEETQYF
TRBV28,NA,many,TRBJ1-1,TGTGCCAGCACCCGACCCACGGGGCCGAAGACTGAAGCTTTCTTT,CASTRPTGPKTEAFF
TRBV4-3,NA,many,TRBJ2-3,TGCGCCAGCAGCCAAGATACTCAGGGTCCTACTAGCACAGATACGCAGTATTTT,CASSQDTQGPTSTDTQYF
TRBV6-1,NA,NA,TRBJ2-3,TGTGCCAGCAGTGATGGAGGGGGTATTGCAGATACGCAGTATTTT,CASSDGGGIADTQYF